The rows below give T cell receptor beta chains drawn from one sample of a study of OX40 agonist ivuxolimab in advanced cancers. Assay: immunoSEQ multiplex PCR; the TCRdb copy retains only in-frame clones and omits some. The table records 71,000 or so clones, roughly 90% of them present only once. Material: CD4+ or CD8+ T cells sorted from blood, obtained in a trial of the OX40 agonist ivuxolimab. These receptor sequences come from an adult with an advanced solid tumor such as melanoma, head and neck, liver or kidney cancer. Each CDR3 is given with its conserved first and last residue. D genes are given only for firm matches. Clone size appears in some rows only: once, few, many, or a class for an expanded clone.

clone size: NA; V gene: TRBV30; J gene: TRBJ1-3; D gene: NA; CDR3 DNA: TGTGCCTGGAGTGCTGGAAACACCATATATTTT; CDR3 protein: CAWSAGNTIYF
clone size: NA; V gene: TRBV11-3; J gene: TRBJ2-2; D gene: NA; CDR3 DNA: TGTGCCAGCAGCTTAATCGTCCAGTCCGGGGAGCTGTTTTTT; CDR3 protein: CASSLIVQSGELFF
clone size: NA; V gene: TRBV2; J gene: TRBJ2-3; D gene: NA; CDR3 DNA: TGTGCCAGCAGTGAGGCCCGAATAGATACGCAGTATTTT; CDR3 protein: CASSEARIDTQYF
clone size: NA; V gene: TRBV18; J gene: TRBJ2-5; D gene: TRBD1; CDR3 DNA: TGTGCCAGCTCACCATATTCACAGGGGCAGGAGACCCAGTACTTC; CDR3 protein: CASSPYSQGQETQYF
clone size: NA; V gene: TRBV5-4; J gene: TRBJ2-6; D gene: NA; CDR3 DNA: TGTGCCAGCAGCTTGGACCCCTCTGGGGCCAACGTCCTGACTTTC; CDR3 protein: CASSLDPSGANVLTF
clone size: NA; V gene: TRBV11-3; J gene: TRBJ2-1; D gene: NA; CDR3 DNA: TGTGCCAGCAGCCTGGGGGCGGGAGCCTACAATGAGCAGTTCTTC; CDR3 protein: CASSLGAGAYNEQFF
clone size: few; V gene: TRBV7-8; J gene: TRBJ2-7; D gene: NA; CDR3 DNA: TGTGCCAGCAGCTTAGTACATGGGGGAGCGGCCTACGAGCAGTACTTC; CDR3 protein: CASSLVHGGAAYEQYF
clone size: NA; V gene: TRBV28; J gene: TRBJ2-1; D gene: TRBD2; CDR3 DNA: TGTGCCACCACTTGGGTAGTGGCGGGGGTATACAATGAGCAGTTCTTC; CDR3 protein: CATTWVVAGVYNEQFF
clone size: NA; V gene: TRBV30; J gene: TRBJ2-7; D gene: NA; CDR3 DNA: TGTGCCTGGAGTGTACTGAGGACGGATTACGAGCAGTACTTC; CDR3 protein: CAWSVLRTDYEQYF
clone size: NA; V gene: TRBV29-1; J gene: TRBJ1-2; D gene: TRBD1; CDR3 DNA: TGCAGCGTCGACAGGGCTCGGACAGGCTACACCTTC; CDR3 protein: CSVDRARTGYTF
clone size: NA; V gene: TRBV5-5; J gene: TRBJ2-2; D gene: NA; CDR3 DNA: TGTGCCAGCAGCTCATGGGACACCGGTATCACCGGGGAGCTGTTTTTT; CDR3 protein: CASSSWDTGITGELFF
clone size: NA; V gene: TRBV6-6; J gene: TRBJ1-5; D gene: TRBD1; CDR3 DNA: TGTGCCAGCGGACAGGAGGGGTTACAGCCCCAGCATTTT; CDR3 protein: CASGQEGLQPQHF
clone size: few; V gene: TRBV5-4; J gene: TRBJ1-2; D gene: NA; CDR3 DNA: TGTGCCAGCAGCCGAGACAAAGGGAGCTCCACCTTC; CDR3 protein: CASSRDKGSSTF
clone size: few; V gene: TRBV10-2; J gene: TRBJ2-4; D gene: NA; CDR3 DNA: TGCGCCAGCAGCGAACTAGCCAAAAACATTCAGTACTTC; CDR3 protein: CASSELAKNIQYF
clone size: NA; V gene: TRBV29-1; J gene: TRBJ1-2; D gene: NA; CDR3 DNA: TGCAGCGTTGTGGGCGGGCTAGGCTACACCTTC; CDR3 protein: CSVVGGLGYTF
clone size: NA; V gene: TRBV11-3; J gene: TRBJ2-1; D gene: TRBD2; CDR3 DNA: TGTGCCAGCAGCCAGACTAGCTCACCCAACAATGAGCAGTTCTTC; CDR3 protein: CASSQTSSPNNEQFF
clone size: NA; V gene: TRBV27; J gene: TRBJ2-2; D gene: NA; CDR3 DNA: TGTGCCAGCAGTTTCAGCATTGTGACCGGGGAGCTGTTTTTT; CDR3 protein: CASSFSIVTGELFF
clone size: once; V gene: TRBV28; J gene: TRBJ2-2; D gene: NA; CDR3 DNA: TGTGCCAGCAGTCTCCGGGGACGGAAGAACACCGGGGAGCTGTTTTTT; CDR3 protein: CASSLRGRKNTGELFF
clone size: NA; V gene: TRBV5-4; J gene: TRBJ2-1; D gene: NA; CDR3 DNA: TGTGCCAGCAGCCCCCGGGGGAGCTCCTACAATGAGCAGTTCTTC; CDR3 protein: CASSPRGSSYNEQFF
clone size: NA; V gene: TRBV7-6; J gene: TRBJ2-7; D gene: NA; CDR3 DNA: TGTGCCAGCAGCTGGCAGACAGGCGCCTCCTACGAGCAGTACTTC; CDR3 protein: CASSWQTGASYEQYF
clone size: NA; V gene: TRBV10-1; J gene: TRBJ1-1; D gene: NA; CDR3 DNA: TGCGCCAGCAGTGAAATGGGGAACACTGAAGCTTTCTTT; CDR3 protein: CASSEMGNTEAFF
clone size: NA; V gene: TRBV4-2; J gene: TRBJ2-2; D gene: NA; CDR3 DNA: TGTGCCAGCAGCCCCAACAGGGCGCCCGGGGAGCTGTTTTTT; CDR3 protein: CASSPNRAPGELFF
clone size: NA; V gene: TRBV5-5; J gene: TRBJ2-5; D gene: NA; CDR3 DNA: TGTGCCAGCAGCTTGGGGTGGGAGACAGGAGAGACCCAGTACTTC; CDR3 protein: CASSLGWETGETQYF
clone size: NA; V gene: TRBV6-1; J gene: TRBJ1-5; D gene: TRBD1; CDR3 DNA: TGTGCCAGCAGAGGGGGCGGTCTACAGCATTTT; CDR3 protein: CASRGGGLQHF
clone size: NA; V gene: TRBV2; J gene: TRBJ2-7; D gene: TRBD1; CDR3 DNA: TGTGCCAGCAGCGGGACAGGGGGCGAGCAGTACTTC; CDR3 protein: CASSGTGGEQYF
clone size: NA; V gene: TRBV5-1; J gene: TRBJ2-5; D gene: TRBD2; CDR3 DNA: TGCGCCAGCAGCTTGAGTCCGACTAGCGGGGAAGAAGAGACCCAGTACTTC; CDR3 protein: CASSLSPTSGEEETQYF
clone size: NA; V gene: TRBV5-5; J gene: TRBJ1-2; D gene: TRBD1; CDR3 DNA: TGTGCCAGCAGCTCGGACAGGTTCTATGGCTACACCTTC; CDR3 protein: CASSSDRFYGYTF
clone size: NA; V gene: TRBV7-9; J gene: TRBJ1-3; D gene: NA; CDR3 DNA: TGTGCCAGCAGCCCGAAGGGACGGAGCTCTGGAAACACCATATATTTT; CDR3 protein: CASSPKGRSSGNTIYF
clone size: NA; V gene: TRBV4-3; J gene: TRBJ2-3; D gene: TRBD2; CDR3 DNA: TGCGCCAGCAGCCAAGAACTAGCGTTCAACGTCCTTGCTAGCACAGATACGCAGTATTTT; CDR3 protein: CASSQELAFNVLASTDTQYF
clone size: NA; V gene: TRBV19; J gene: TRBJ1-6; D gene: NA; CDR3 DNA: TGTGCCAGTAGTATGTCCAGCTCCTATAATTCACCCCTCCACTTT; CDR3 protein: CASSMSSSYNSPLHF
clone size: NA; V gene: TRBV18; J gene: TRBJ1-1; D gene: NA; CDR3 DNA: TGTGCCAGCTCAGTGGGAGGGCAGAACACTGAAGCTTTCTTT; CDR3 protein: CASSVGGQNTEAFF
clone size: few; V gene: TRBV9; J gene: TRBJ2-1; D gene: NA; CDR3 DNA: TGTGCCAGCAGCGTACGGGGTAGCTCCTACAATGAGCAGTTCTTC; CDR3 protein: CASSVRGSSYNEQFF
clone size: few; V gene: TRBV7-2; J gene: TRBJ2-7; D gene: NA; CDR3 DNA: TGTGCCAGCAGCTTCCTCCCCAGTCTTCCCTACGAGCAGTACTTC; CDR3 protein: CASSFLPSLPYEQYF
clone size: NA; V gene: TRBV29-1; J gene: TRBJ2-5; D gene: TRBD1; CDR3 DNA: TGCAGCGTTGAAGGGGACAGCCAAGAGACCCAGTACTTC; CDR3 protein: CSVEGDSQETQYF
clone size: NA; V gene: TRBV10-3; J gene: TRBJ2-7; D gene: NA; CDR3 DNA: TGTGCCATCAGCCCGGCCCCCTCGAACCCCTGTTACTTC; CDR3 protein: CAISPAPSNPCYF
clone size: NA; V gene: TRBV6-1; J gene: TRBJ2-3; D gene: TRBD1; CDR3 DNA: TGTGCCAGCAGTGACTCCGGGACAGGACTAGATACGCAGTATTTT; CDR3 protein: CASSDSGTGLDTQYF
clone size: NA; V gene: TRBV2; J gene: TRBJ2-7; D gene: TRBD2; CDR3 DNA: TGTGCCAGCGGTCGAACTAGCGGGGTCTACGAGCAGTACTTC; CDR3 protein: CASGRTSGVYEQYF
clone size: NA; V gene: TRBV7-2; J gene: TRBJ2-7; D gene: TRBD1; CDR3 DNA: TGTGCCAGCAGCCCACAGACAGGGGGTGGGCACTACGAGCAGTACTTC; CDR3 protein: CASSPQTGGGHYEQYF
clone size: NA; V gene: TRBV28; J gene: TRBJ2-7; D gene: NA; CDR3 DNA: TGTGCCAGCAGTGGGGACGAGCAGTACTTC; CDR3 protein: CASSGDEQYF
clone size: NA; V gene: TRBV12-5; J gene: TRBJ2-1; D gene: TRBD2; CDR3 DNA: TGTGCTAGTGGTTCACCGGGACTAGGGGACAATGAGCAGTTCTTC; CDR3 protein: CASGSPGLGDNEQFF
clone size: NA; V gene: TRBV28; J gene: TRBJ1-2; D gene: TRBD1; CDR3 DNA: TGTGCCACCCAGGACAGGGGCTATGGCTACACCTTC; CDR3 protein: CATQDRGYGYTF
clone size: NA; V gene: TRBV5-1; J gene: TRBJ2-1; D gene: NA; CDR3 DNA: TGCGCCAGCAGCTCCACAAAGGGGAGCTCCTACAATGAGCAGTTCTTC; CDR3 protein: CASSSTKGSSYNEQFF
clone size: NA; V gene: TRBV2; J gene: TRBJ2-2; D gene: TRBD1; CDR3 DNA: TGTGCCAGCAGTCCCCAGGGGGCTGGAACCGGGGAGCTGTTTTTT; CDR3 protein: CASSPQGAGTGELFF
clone size: NA; V gene: TRBV4-1; J gene: TRBJ1-4; D gene: TRBD1; CDR3 DNA: TGCGCCAGCAGCACGACGGGGACAGGGAACGAAAAACTGTTTTTT; CDR3 protein: CASSTTGTGNEKLFF
clone size: NA; V gene: TRBV6-5; J gene: TRBJ2-7; D gene: TRBD2; CDR3 DNA: TGTGCCAGCAGTTATCTAGCGGGAGGCGTCTACGAGCAGTACTTC; CDR3 protein: CASSYLAGGVYEQYF
clone size: NA; V gene: TRBV18; J gene: TRBJ2-7; D gene: TRBD2; CDR3 DNA: TGTGCCAGCTCACCGAGCGGGAGCCCAAACTACGAGCAGTACTTC; CDR3 protein: CASSPSGSPNYEQYF